One T cell receptor (beta chain) is described in this entry. Only a few counts were recorded for this clone. Its antigen remains unidentified. No much larger clone is present one base from it, and per-base qualities are unavailable. The immunoSEQ Assay, a bias-controlled multiplex PCR, was used to amplify TCRbeta CDR3 regions from genomic DNA. Per the original workflow: Nucleated cell counts per sample were estimated from amplification of reference gene primers within the assay. Sequence reads were collapsed and filtered to measure the absolute abundance of every unique TCRbeta CDR3 rearrangement. For each sample, productive Simpson clonality was calculated as the square root of Simpson's diversity index across productive rearrangements. The table was pulled from immuneACCESS by TCRdb, which kept in-frame rearrangements only. Such tables lose some clones; where checked, under half of the loss comes from unresolved V genes, and the rest has no known cause. The D gene and trimming were derived from the DNA, and the V and J assignments and clone size from that table. Present in this sample are roughly 500,000 clones, 88% of which were seen just once. The ten largest clones take up about 1.7% of the sample.

This specimen comes from a study of blood T cell repertoires in COVID-19 (dated by TCRdb to 2020 to 2022). For the study in its entirety: Samples from collaborators originated in the United States, Italy and Spain and spanned both the acute and convalescent phases of COVID-19. The prospective study material was composed of cDNA or gDNA derived from T cells, B-cell-depleted T cells, or PBMCs. Subjects who had been exposed to COVID-19, were actively infected with it, or had recovered from it provided the deeply sampled blood TCRbeta repertoires that made up the dataset. The repertoires were released in a freely available public database intended as a resource for research on the immune response to SARS-CoV-2. Samples were obtained from the ongoing ImmuneRACE study (first 160 participants) and from some 1,200 subjects provided by 6 global collaborators. Nearly every sample came with metadata listing a de-identified subject ID, COVID-19 status, age in years and sex. Where available, HLA class I and class II types were taken from metadata supplied by the sample provider and were not determined by assay-based typing. Summary of the overall study and its limitations: Clinical and demographic metadata were provided uncurated, with the amount varying by source and participant.

Measured from the cysteine to the phenylalanine, the CDR3 is 13 residues long. Only the CDR3 DNA is retained, 39 bases long and in frame from the first base. V and J are trimmed by 6 bases and 10 bases, and the gene matches miss 6 bases of the junction. In the germline V gene (reference sequence), CDR1 corresponds to MNHEY and CDR2 to SMNVEV. Participants in the prospective study were aged roughly 18 to 95 years, lived in 20 to 25 United States geographic areas, and enrolled through a virtual design. In the prospective study, cohorts were assigned on the basis of participant-reported clinical history obtained from a screening survey and a study questionnaire. Recovered participants in ImmuneRACE Cohort 3 were defined by two consecutive negative NP/OP PCR tests, clearance by a healthcare professional, or resolution of symptoms. In the prospective study, mobile phlebotomists collected whole blood, serum and a nasopharyngeal or oropharyngeal swab from each participant. Participants in the prospective study had the option to provide additional blood draws and questionnaires over an approximately 2-month period. Blood samples from the prospective study were shipped frozen or at room temperature prior to DNA extraction.

The V and J genes are TRBV27 and TRBJ1-4; 9 central bases correspond to TRBD1. Sequenced input: PBMCs or T cells enriched from blood (not recorded which). The clonotype originates from a middle-aged woman who had recovered from COVID-19. The bases read TGTGCCAGCAGGGGGACAGGGAGGGGAAAACTGTTTTTT. Translated, it reads CASRGTGRGKLFF.